This TCR beta chain was sequenced in a study of cytomegalovirus exposure and HLA in healthy donors. Study findings and constraints: The majority of TCR sequences were rare, yet some public TCRs appeared in many donors. The study put 150 to 200 TCR beta chains on its list as cytomegalovirus-associated. A later analysis found first-cohort TCR clusters tended to co-occur in the roughly 120 validation repertoires.

The germline V and J ends were trimmed by 1 base and 6 bases, with 7 bases remaining between them. Germline values: CDR1 MNHNY, CDR2 SVGAGI (reference sequence). The CDR3 has 13 amino acids. This clone was detected a few times. The antigen is undetermined. Profiling relied on immunoSEQ multiplex PCR, and the TCRdb table lists in-frame clones only, not all of them. The sample includes about 200,000 clones, over 75% of them seen just once. The donors were part of the approximately 120-subject validation cohort, which stood apart from the roughly 670-subject first cohort. This chain links TRBV6-6 with TRBJ1-5; possibly TRBD1 for D (6 bases). Sequencing was performed on PBMCs. The TCR sequence derives from a young woman in good health and CMV-seropositive. Here the CDR3 reads CASSYWTVQPQHF. The DNA for the CDR3 is TGTGCCAGCAGTTACTGGACAGTTCAGCCCCAGCATTTT.